Presented here are 27 T cell receptor beta chains from one specimen sequenced in a study of Graves' ophthalmopathy and Graves' hyperthyroidism. For repertoire sequencing, the TCR beta CDR3 regions were amplified from RNA transcripts. HTBI primers were used in a first-round RT-PCR, which preceded a second-round multiplex PCR. TCRdb used MiXCR to reprocess the multiplex PCR reads, holding one entry per CDR3 protein. Of approximately 410,000 distinct CDR3 sequences listed, 15% are singletons. The sample was peripheral blood. The receptors shown here come from a woman aged 18-30 years with stable Graves' hyperthyroidism.

This clonotype was detected many times. CDR3 coding DNA: TGTGCCAGTAGTATACGGGGGGCGAAGGGCTACACCTTC. Translation: CASSIRGAKGYTF. The chain is built from TRBV19 and TRBJ1-2; tentatively, D is TRBD1 (6 bases). CDR3 size: 13 residues. V lost 2 bases and J lost 8, with 12 bases in between. Germline values: CDR1 LNHDA, CDR2 SQIVND (reference sequence).

This clonotype was seen only a few times. V and J are TRBV3-1 and TRBJ1-2, with 8 bases that match TRBD1. Germline V gene lookup returns CDR1 LGHDT and CDR2 YNNKEL (reference sequence). There are 15 residues in the CDR3. V lost 0 bases and J lost 2; bases outside the gene matches: 2. In nucleotides, the CDR3 is TGTGCCAGCAGCCAAGAGGACAGGGAGAACTATGGCTACACCTTC. Protein: CASSQEDRENYGYTF.

This clonotype turned up a few times. This CDR3 is CASSRRTSGPNYAYGYTF. In DNA, the CDR3 is TGCGCCAGCAGCCGTCGGACCTCGGGGCCAAACTATGCTTATGGCTACACCTTC. The chain links TRBV4-1 to TRBJ1-2, with a weak D call TRBD1 (5 bases). The germline V gene has CDR1 MGHRA and CDR2 YSYEKL. V lost 4 bases and J 5 bases, leaving 26 bases between the germline ends. The CDR3 is made up of 18 amino acids.

This clonotype was seen ten or more times. The rearrangement uses TRBV29-1 and TRBJ1-2, with 7 bases that match TRBD1. Per the germline V gene, CDR1 is SQVTM and CDR2 is ANQGSEA. CDR3 length equals 13 residues. V lost 3 bases and J lost 4; bases outside the gene matches: 5. CDR3 protein: CSVEGRGAYGYTF. CDR3 sequence (DNA): TGCAGCGTTGAGGGCAGGGGGGCCTATGGCTACACCTTC.

In this sample, this clonotype turned up many times. This chain links TRBV6-2 or TRBV6-3 with TRBJ1-5; TRBD1 matches at 7 bases. Germline-derived CDR1 and CDR2 are MNHEY and SVGEGT. The CDR3 has 18 amino acids. Trimming at V came to 2 bases and at J to 0 bases, leaving 10 bases not matched to a gene. CDR3 sequence reads: CASSYPGQWGASNQPQHF. CDR3 DNA sequence: TGTGCCAGCAGTTACCCGGGACAGTGGGGGGCTAGCAATCAGCCCCAGCATTTT.

This clonotype was observed many times. This chain connects TRBV7-9 to TRBJ2-7; D unclear. CDR1 SEHNR and CDR2 FQNEAQ come from the germline V gene (reference sequence). V was cut by 0 bases and J by 2 bases, with 5 bases left in between. The CDR3 spans 13 residues. The CDR3 DNA is TGTGCCAGCAGCTTAGCCAATGCCTACGAGCAGTACTTC. This sequence encodes CASSLANAYEQYF. Based on the CDR3 plus reference TRBV7-9 and TRBJ2-7, the full variable domain is DTGVSQNPRHKITKRGQNVTFRCDPISEHNRLYWYRQTLGQGPEFLTYFQNEAQLEKSRLLSDRFSAERPKGSFSTLEIQRTEQGDSAMYLCASSLANAYEQYFGPGTRLTVT.

The J gene is TRBJ1-2, the V gene TRBV5-4, with TRBD1 as a possible D gene (5 bases). The CDR3 sequence is 13 residues long. Germline V lookup: CDR1 SGHNT, CDR2 YYREEE (reference sequence). V lost 0 bases and J lost 8, with 11 bases in between. The CDR3 sequence is CASSLALGEGYTF. The DNA for the CDR3 is TGTGCCAGCAGCTTGGCCCTGGGGGAAGGCTACACCTTC.

This clonotype was seen more than once but under ten times. The V and J genes are TRBV19 and TRBJ2-7; perhaps TRBD1 as D (5 bases). The V and J ends lost 5 bases and 3 bases respectively, with 14 bases between them. Germline V gives CDR1 LNHDA, CDR2 SQIVND (reference sequence). CDR3 size: 14 residues. This CDR3 is CASSSQGHLYEQYF. The CDR3 DNA sequence: TGTGCCAGTAGTTCCCAAGGACACCTCTACGAGCAGTACTTC.

This clonotype was detected many times. The V and J genes are TRBV20-1 and TRBJ2-5; D gene ambiguous. V was clipped by 0 bases and J by 5 bases, with 7 bases between them. The CDR3 is 12 residues long. Germline V CDR1 and CDR2: DFQATT, SNEGSKA (reference sequence). In nucleotides, the CDR3 is TGCAGTGCTAGAGAAGGTTGGGAGACCCAGTACTTC. Translating gives CSAREGWETQYF.

The chain links TRBV18 to TRBJ2-7, with D possibly TRBD2 on 5 matching bases. CDR1 KGHSH and CDR2 LQKENI come from the germline V gene. V shed 0 bases and J shed 3 bases, with 9 bases lying between them. The CDR3 loop spans 14 amino acids. The CDR3 DNA follows: TGTGCCAGCTCACCACCCACGGGGATCTACGAGCAGTACTTC. It encodes CASSPPTGIYEQYF.

This clonotype was found many times. The chain combines TRBV12-3 or TRBV12-4 with TRBJ1-5; TRBD1 might be the D (5 bases). Between the trimmed V and J ends, which lost 4 bases and 6 bases, there was a span of 13 bases. CDR3 length: 14 amino acids. The CDR3, as DNA: TGTGCCAGCAGTTACTCCTCAGGGTCTCAGCCCCAGCATTTT. Residues: CASSYSSGSQPQHF.

The V and J genes are TRBV7-9 and TRBJ1-6; D possibly corresponds to TRBD1 (6 bases). From germline, CDR1 is SEHNR and CDR2 FQNEAQ (reference sequence). The CDR3 runs to 14 residues. The V end was cut by 1 base, the J end by 9 bases, with 10 bases between. The CDR3 loop reads CASSLERGGSPLHF. CDR3 DNA sequence: TGTGCCAGCAGCTTAGAGAGGGGGGGTTCACCCCTCCACTTT. The variable domain in full, with the rest retrieved from reference TRBV7-9 and TRBJ1-6, is DTGVSQNPRHKITKRGQNVTFRCDPISEHNRLYWYRQTLGQGPEFLTYFQNEAQLEKSRLLSDRFSAERPKGSFSTLEIQRTEQGDSAMYLCASSLERGGSPLHFGNGTRLTVT.

This clonotype came up a few times. CDR3 in DNA: TGTGCCAGCAGACCTCCTGGACAGGGGCAAGAGACCCAGTACTTC. Protein sequence: CASRPPGQGQETQYF. This rearrangement joins TRBV7-9 to TRBJ2-5; TRBD1 matches at 9 bases. Germline V gene lookup returns CDR1 SEHNR and CDR2 FQNEAQ (reference sequence). J was trimmed by 2 bases and V by 6 bases; bases with no gene match: 7. The CDR3 loop spans 15 amino acids.

This sequence joins TRBV7-9 and TRBJ2-7; TRBD1 matches 8 bases. The CDR3 is 15 residues long. Germline V gene lookup returns CDR1 SEHNR and CDR2 FQNEAQ (reference sequence). Trimming removed 4 bases from V and 0 bases from J; junction bases left unmatched: 5. As DNA, the CDR3 is TGTGCCAGCAGCTCCTGGACAGGGAACTCCTACGAGCAGTACTTC. Translated, it gives CASSSWTGNSYEQYF.

This clonotype was seen ten or more times. The chain carries TRBV7-2 and TRBJ2-5; 13 bases match TRBD2. CDR1 and CDR2 from the germline V gene are SGHTA and FQGNSA. The trim removed 0 bases at V and 1 base at J, leaving 2 bases unmatched. This CDR3 region has 17 residues. The DNA for the CDR3 is TGTGCCAGCAGCTTAGCGACTAGCGGGGGGCCCCAAGAGACCCAGTACTTC. It is translated as CASSLATSGGPQETQYF.

The sample holds a few counts of this clonotype. The chain combines TRBV4-2 with TRBJ2-7; 7 bases are shared with TRBD2. Germline CDR1 and CDR2: LGHNA and YNFKEQ. V lost 0 bases to trimming and J lost 1 base; unmatched junction nucleotides: 6. This CDR3 contains 16 residues. The CDR3 sequence is CASSQEQAGWSYEQYF. The CDR3 DNA follows: TGTGCCAGCAGCCAAGAGCAAGCGGGGTGGTCCTACGAGCAGTACTTC.

Points on this clonotype: This likely comes from a read error, as the CDR3 has no conserved phenylalanine or tryptophan at its end. This chain links TRBV7-3 with TRBJ2-5; maybe TRBD1 (6 bases). Per germline, CDR1 SGHTA and CDR2 FQGTGA. Deletions cut 5 bases from V and 9 bases from J, with 19 bases between. This CDR3 is built from 14 residues. The CDR3 here is CASSAQGLGESQYY. CDR3 nucleotide sequence: TGTGCCAGCAGCGCCCAGGGGTTAGGGGAGTCCCAGTACTAC.

The V gene is TRBV6-5, the J gene TRBJ1-2; 7 bases fit TRBD1. J gave up 8 bases and V 2 bases, and 11 bases lay outside the gene matches. Germline values: CDR1 MNHEY, CDR2 SVGAGI. The CDR3 extends over 15 amino acids. This CDR3 reads CASSYHRARGNGYTF. The CDR3 bases are TGTGCCAGCAGTTACCATCGTGCCAGGGGGAACGGCTACACCTTC.

This clonotype was observed at least ten times. J is TRBJ2-2 and V is TRBV7-9; no firm D call. CDR1 and CDR2 from the germline V gene are SEHNR and FQNEAQ (reference sequence). Trimming cost V 5 bases and J 8 bases, with 6 bases left between them. This CDR3 has 11 amino acids. CDR3 amino acids: CASSGIGELFF. CDR3 bases: TGTGCCAGCAGCGGGATTGGGGAGCTGTTTTTT.

This clonotype showed up many times. The J gene is TRBJ2-7, the V gene TRBV6-1; TRBD2 matches 8 bases. The CDR3 covers 15 residues. Germline assignment: CDR1 MNHNS and CDR2 SASEGT. Trimming removed 6 bases from V and 2 bases from J; junction bases left unmatched: 9. Here the CDR3 DNA reads TGTGCCAGCAGCACCGGGACTAGAGTTACCTACGAGCAGTACTTC. Protein: CASSTGTRVTYEQYF.

The chain combines TRBV27 with TRBJ2-2; the match to TRBD1 covers 7 bases. Germline V gene lookup returns CDR1 MNHEY and CDR2 SMNVEV (reference sequence). The CDR3 consists of 16 residues. Trimming at V came to 3 bases and at J to 0 bases, leaving 4 bases not matched to a gene. Written as DNA, the CDR3 is TGTGCCAGCAGTTTTCCCACAGGGGCGAACACCGGGGAGCTGTTTTTT. Translated: CASSFPTGANTGELFF.

The sample holds many counts of this clonotype. The chain recombines TRBV7-2 with TRBJ2-2; TRBD1 aligns across 7 bases. The germline V gene encodes CDR1 SGHTA and CDR2 FQGNSA. The trim removed 3 bases at V and 1 base at J, leaving 2 bases unmatched. The CDR3 has 15 amino acids. CDR3: CASSFRGLNTGELFF. CDR3 nucleotide sequence: TGTGCCAGCAGCTTCAGGGGGTTGAACACCGGGGAGCTGTTTTTT.

There are many counts of this clonotype. The chain links TRBV7-6 to TRBJ1-2, with D uncertain. Trimming took off 1 base at V and 1 base at J, with 10 bases between the two ends. The germline CDR1 and CDR2 sequences are SGHVS and FNYEAQ. The CDR3 runs 15 residues. CDR3: CASSLDPGDNYGYTF. CDR3 coding DNA: TGTGCCAGCAGCTTAGATCCGGGCGATAACTATGGCTACACCTTC.

The chain recombines TRBV5-1 with TRBJ1-1, with 7 bases identical to TRBD1. Germline V gene data show CDR1 as SGHRS and CDR2 as YFSETQ. Trimming removed 4 bases from V and 4 bases from J; junction bases left unmatched: 4. The CDR3 runs 13 residues. The DNA of the CDR3 is TGCGCCAGCAGCACCCCAGGGGGCACTGAAGCTTTCTTT. The encoded protein is CASSTPGGTEAFF.

V and J are TRBV12-3 or TRBV12-4 and TRBJ1-2; 10 bases fit TRBD1. The CDR3 is 15 residues long. Trimming at V came to 4 bases and at J to 4 bases, leaving 6 bases not matched to a gene. CDR3 amino acids: CASSSGQGRIYGYTF. CDR3 in DNA: TGTGCCAGCAGTTCGGGACAGGGGCGCATCTATGGCTACACCTTC.

This clonotype was detected many times. CDR3 coding DNA: TGTGCCAGCTTTGGACAGGGGGCTAACACCGGGGAGCTGTTTTTT. Translating gives CASFGQGANTGELFF. The rearrangement joins TRBV2 to TRBJ2-2; TRBD1 aligns across 11 bases. The CDR3 is 15 amino acids. Germline values: CDR1 SNHLY, CDR2 FYNNEI. With V trimmed by 8 bases and J by 2 bases, 4 bases remained unmatched.

Note on this clonotype: With a much larger clone just one base away, this may be a read error. This chain joins TRBV12-3 or TRBV12-4 and TRBJ1-5; D is unclear. This CDR3 is built from 13 residues. The V end was cut by 3 bases, the J end by 6 bases, with 9 bases between. CDR3 in amino acids: CASSFGGSQPQHF. The CDR3, as DNA: TGTGCCAGCAGTTTCGGAGGGAGTCAGCCCCAGCATTTT.